Shown below are 2 T cell receptor beta chains from a single sample sequenced in a study of blood T cell repertoires in COVID-19. Sequenced by immunoSEQ multiplex PCR; TCRdb stores in-frame clones only, minus some. The sample records about 310,000 clones, approximately 89% being singletons. The specimen sequenced was PBMCs or T cells enriched from blood (not recorded which). Receptors originate from a woman in her 30s who had recovered from COVID-19.

The V call is TRBV27, the J call TRBJ2-1; TRBD1 agrees at 12 bases. The CDR3 has 15 amino acids. Germline V gene sequence: CDR1 MNHEY, CDR2 SMNVEV (reference sequence). The trim removed 5 bases at V and 9 bases at J, leaving 8 bases unmatched. The CDR3 sequence: CASSTRGQGAIEQFF. The CDR3 nucleotides are TGTGCCAGCAGTACCCGGGGACAGGGGGCGATTGAGCAGTTCTTC.

The V gene is TRBV3-1 (or the pseudogene TRBV3-2), the J gene TRBJ1-2, with D possibly TRBD1 on 6 matching bases. The V gene's germline CDR1 is LGHDT and CDR2 YNNKEL (reference sequence). This CDR3 has 14 residues. The germline V and J ends were trimmed by 0 bases and 7 bases, with 12 bases remaining between them. CDR3 in DNA: TGTGCCAGCAGCCAAGACCAACGAGGGGGTGGCTACACCTTC. It encodes CASSQDQRGGGYTF.